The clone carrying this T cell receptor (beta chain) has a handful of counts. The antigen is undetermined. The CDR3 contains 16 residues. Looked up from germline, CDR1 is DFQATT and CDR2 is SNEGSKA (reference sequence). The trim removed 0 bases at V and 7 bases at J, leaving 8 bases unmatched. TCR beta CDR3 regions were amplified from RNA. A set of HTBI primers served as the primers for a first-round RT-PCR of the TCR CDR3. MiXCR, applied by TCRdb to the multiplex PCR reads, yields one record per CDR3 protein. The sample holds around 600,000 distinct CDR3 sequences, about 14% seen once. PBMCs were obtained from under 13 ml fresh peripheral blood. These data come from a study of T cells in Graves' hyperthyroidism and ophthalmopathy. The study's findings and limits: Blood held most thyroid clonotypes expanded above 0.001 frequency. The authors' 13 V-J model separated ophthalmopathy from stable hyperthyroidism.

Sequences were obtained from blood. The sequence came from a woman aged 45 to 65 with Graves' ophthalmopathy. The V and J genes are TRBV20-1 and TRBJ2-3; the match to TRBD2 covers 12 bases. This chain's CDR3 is CSARDPSGRARNTQYF. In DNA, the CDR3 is TGCAGTGCTAGAGATCCTAGCGGGAGGGCCAGGAATACGCAGTATTTT.